This entry concerns a single T cell receptor (beta chain). There is no known antigen for this receptor. Base-call qualities are not available, and no considerably larger clone is one nucleotide away. The data were obtained in a study of beta chain features in type 1 diabetes (dated by TCRdb to the late 2010s). About the investigation overall: Mean age, gender distribution, total cell number and subset yield did not differ between patients and healthy donors. A total of roughly 100 million sorted cells were examined across all samples, and the number of cells per subset was strongly correlated with RNA yield. Regulatory and stem cell-like memory subsets were obtained from only 8 patients and roughly eight healthy donors, while naive and central memory subsets were obtained from all 28 donors. In the study, TCRB repertoires of sorted circulating CD4+ T cell subsets from recently diagnosed type 1 diabetes patients were compared with those of matched healthy donors. Broad study findings and their caveats: Because cDNA was sequenced instead of genomic DNA, activated cells with high expression could be over-represented, although the groups did not differ in activation or CD3 levels. PCR may preferentially amplify shorter templates, but because patient and control samples were amplified and corrected together, any resulting skew would affect both groups equally. Naive, central memory and regulatory TCRB repertoires appeared more similar among patients than among healthy donors. Type 1 diabetes patients showed a moderate but significant shortening of TCRB CDR3 length in all four CD4+ subsets. Because the HLA sub-analyses included only small numbers of individuals, any influence of HLA type on TCRB rearrangement was left unresolved. Patients with type 1 diabetes made fewer insertions and deleted more nucleotides at VDJ recombination sites, implying thymic rearrangement abnormalities.

The entire amount of isolated RNA was reverse transcribed using the High Capacity cDNA Reverse Transcription Kit, so the sequenced TCRB transcripts were expressed ones. Deep immunoSEQ sequencing was applied to naive, central memory and regulatory T cell samples, giving an average of about 3.6 million total reads per sample. Sorted cells were lysed in RLT buffer, and RNA was extracted using DNase-treated RNeasy Micro or Mini kits according to cell number. To prevent cross-contamination, every cell subset was processed on its own, while patient and healthy donor samples were processed together. TCRB sequences were amplified from cDNA with the immunoSEQ multiplex PCR, producing 87-bp fragments spanning the CDR3 region. The amplicons were sequenced using the Illumina HiSeq platform. Under the source paper's analysis protocol: Synthetic template baselines were used to correct PCR bias computationally, reads within Hamming distance 2 were collapsed, and singletons that could not be merged were discarded. Reads were aligned against IMGT so that V, D and J genes, CDR3 length and insertions or deletions at six rearrangement sites could be assigned. Clonotype counts were normalized to sorted cell number within each subset before computing true diversity and Gini coefficients with the tcR R package. Repertoire sharing was quantified using the overlap coefficient calculated on TCRB nucleotide sequences. Out-of-frame TCRB sequences from naive cells were analyzed as a proxy for the pre-selection repertoire. Sourced from immuneACCESS, this table was stored by TCRdb with only in-frame sequences that have V and J called. A share of the clones is absent; for the studies checked, an unresolved V gene accounts for under half, and the remainder has no known explanation. V and J calls plus clone size are reproduced from that table; the DNA served to infer D and trimming. The table for this sample lists a few hundred thousand clones; around 20% of them were counted only once. Around 0.045% of the sample comes from the top ten.

Each donor gave one peripheral blood draw, averaging approximately 0.11 L, which was collected into heparinised tubes. Naive, central memory, regulatory and stem cell-like memory CD4+ T cells were sorted on a BD FACSAria II using a panel including CD45RO, CCR7, CD25, CD127, CD95 and CD27. Purity was above 95% for every sorted population. Right away, PBMCs were isolated by Lymphoprep density gradient centrifugation and were stained directly, with no culture step. So that batch effects would be minimized, each experiment stained and sorted samples in pairs, pairing one healthy donor with one patient. The CDR3, from cysteine to phenylalanine, totals 15 residues. Left in the record is the CDR3 DNA by itself, 45 bases read in frame from the first base.

The clonotype comes from a woman younger than 35 in good health. This chain joins TRBV21-1 to TRBJ2-1; TRBD2, the table's D call, lacks a check against the DNA. TRBV21-1 is tagged as a pseudogene. Specimen: naive CD4+ T cells from blood. The cell subset or site label here, explained by the study, means: true naive CD4+ T cells. The DNA sequence is as follows: TGTGCCAGCAGCAAAGCTCGGCGGGAGGCCCCAGAAAGGTTCTTC. Its translation reads: CASSKARREAPERFF.